The 20 T cell receptor beta chains reported below all come from one sample, sequenced in a study of blood T cell repertoires in COVID-19. TCRdb's copy holds only in-frame clones and misses some; the assay was immunoSEQ multiplex PCR. The data show 90,000 to 120,000 clones, with 87% seen just once and 15% held by the top ten. Material for sequencing was peripheral blood. These receptors came from a man in his fifties with acute or convalescent COVID-19.

The chain employs TRBV24-1 and TRBJ2-7; possibly TRBD2 for D (5 bases). The V gene's germline CDR1 is KGHDR and CDR2 SFDVKD. The CDR3 totals 16 residues. V was shortened by 4 bases and J by 4 bases, with 19 bases between the two germline ends. CDR3 in amino acids: CATSDPRKGAWYEQYF. CDR3 DNA: TGTGCCACCAGTGACCCCCGGAAGGGAGCCTGGTACGAGCAGTACTTC.

The chain employs TRBV3-1 (or the pseudogene TRBV3-2) and TRBJ1-5, with D uncertain. The CDR3 runs 15 residues. V gave up 0 bases and J gave up 8 bases, with 14 bases separating them. Germline CDR1 reads LGHDT; CDR2 reads YNNKEL (reference sequence). The CDR3 protein is CASSQDLGPREPQHF. As DNA, the CDR3 is TGTGCCAGCAGCCAAGATCTGGGCCCGCGGGAGCCCCAGCATTTT.

The V and J genes are TRBV10-3 and TRBJ2-2, with D possibly TRBD2 on 6 matching bases. Germline V CDR1 and CDR2: ENHRY, SYGVKD. The length of the CDR3 is 16 residues. V gave up 2 bases and J gave up 6 bases, with 16 bases separating them. CDR3 region: CAISEMGLQAAGELFF. In nucleotides, the CDR3 is TGTGCCATCAGTGAGATGGGACTCCAGGCGGCCGGGGAGCTGTTTTTT.

This chain uses TRBV5-1 with TRBJ1-2; 9 nucleotides match TRBD1. Germline CDR1 and CDR2: SGHRS and YFSETQ. CDR3 size: 16 residues. V lost 3 bases to trimming and J lost 4 bases; unmatched junction nucleotides: 10. CDR3 sequence: CASSYGTGMNGYGYTF. CDR3 coding DNA: TGCGCCAGCAGCTACGGGACAGGGATGAATGGCTATGGCTACACCTTC. The variable domain in full, with the rest retrieved from reference TRBV5-1 and TRBJ1-2, is KAGVTQTPRYLIKTRGQQVTLSCSPISGHRSVSWYQQTPGQGLQFLFEYFSETQRNKGNFPGRFSGRQFSNSRSEMNVSTLELGDSALYLCASSYGTGMNGYGYTFGSGTRLTVV.

The chain joins TRBV19 to TRBJ2-3, with D unresolved. V was clipped by 4 bases and J by 3 bases, with 11 bases between them. The germline CDR1 and CDR2 sequences are LNHDA and SQIVND (reference sequence). CDR3 length equals 14 residues. The CDR3 DNA reads TGTGCCAGTAGTAGTCGCCTCCTAACAGATACGCAGTATTTT. This codes for CASSSRLLTDTQYF.

The CDR3 DNA reads as TGTGCCAGCAGCCTTCGACAGGGACGGGAAAAACTGTTTTTT. Protein sequence: CASSLRQGREKLFF. This chain connects TRBV5-6 to TRBJ1-4; 7 bases fit TRBD1. The length of the CDR3 is 14 residues. V was pared by 4 bases and J by 8 bases, with 8 bases of the junction left unmatched. Per germline, CDR1 SGHDT and CDR2 YYEEEE.

V gene TRBV10-3 combines with J gene TRBJ2-1, with 9 bases lining up with TRBD1. The germline V gene has CDR1 ENHRY and CDR2 SYGVKD. V gave up 3 bases and J gave up 4 bases; unmatched junction bases: 4. CDR3 length: 15 amino acids. CDR3 DNA: TGTGCCATCAGTGATTTCGGGACAGGGTACAATGAGCAGTTCTTC. It yields the protein CAISDFGTGYNEQFF.

The genes are TRBV12-3 or TRBV12-4 and TRBJ2-2; TRBD2 is a possible D gene (5 bases). With 3 bases removed from V and 5 bases from J, the gap between germline ends came to 7 bases. This CDR3 spans 13 amino acids. CDR3 coding DNA: TGTGCCAGCAGTTTTCGGGGAACCGGGGAGCTGTTTTTT. Translated, it gives CASSFRGTGELFF.

In its sample, this clone was seen once. The V and J genes are TRBV5-5 and TRBJ2-5, with D maybe TRBD2 (6 bases). Looked up from germline, CDR1 is SGHKS and CDR2 is YYEKEE (reference sequence). The CDR3 totals 13 residues. V lost 3 bases to trimming and J lost 4 bases, with 10 bases between them. The CDR3 loop is CASSSGLRETQYF. DNA for the CDR3: TGTGCCAGCAGCTCGGGACTGCGAGAGACCCAGTACTTC.

The chain is built from TRBV19 and TRBJ2-3; possibly TRBD2 for D (5 bases). Germline loops: CDR1 LNHDA, CDR2 SQIVND (reference sequence). This CDR3 contains 14 residues. Deletions cut 7 bases from V and 0 bases from J, with 11 bases between. CDR3 bases: TGTGCCAGTAACCCTCGCGGGAGCACAGATACGCAGTATTTT. It is translated as CASNPRGSTDTQYF.

J is TRBJ1-6 and V is TRBV5-4; 7 nucleotides match TRBD1. V dropped 3 bases and J dropped 5; count of bases not matched to a gene: 5. Germline CDR1 and CDR2: SGHNT and YYREEE (reference sequence). The CDR3 loop spans 15 amino acids. CDR3 DNA: TGTGCCAGCAGCTACGGGACAGTCAATAATTCACCCCTCCACTTT. It codes for CASSYGTVNNSPLHF.

V gene TRBV30 combines with J gene TRBJ1-1, with D perhaps matching TRBD1 (6 bases). Germline values: CDR1 GTSNPN, CDR2 SVGIG (reference sequence). Trimming shortened V by 0 bases and J by 4 bases, and 12 bases separated the two germline ends. The CDR3 consists of 14 residues. The CDR3 is CAWSVTGTATEAFF. The CDR3, as DNA: TGTGCCTGGAGTGTAACAGGGACGGCCACTGAAGCTTTCTTT.

The gene calls are TRBV4-1 and TRBJ2-7; 7 bases align to TRBD1. V dropped 3 bases and J dropped 2; count of bases not matched to a gene: 7. Germline CDR1 is MGHRA and CDR2 is YSYEKL. CDR3 size: 15 residues. Here the CDR3 DNA reads TGCGCCAGCAGCCAGACCGGGACAGTTACCTACGAGCAGTACTTC. Its protein is CASSQTGTVTYEQYF.

The chain combines TRBV9 with TRBJ2-7; the D gene is possibly TRBD1 (6 bases). Germline assignment: CDR1 SGDLS and CDR2 YYNGEE. The CDR3 spans 11 residues. The ends were cut back, 8 bases at V and 6 bases at J, with 12 bases in the middle. The CDR3 DNA reads as TGTGCCAGTCTTAACAGGGTCGAGCAGTACTTC. Translation gives CASLNRVEQYF.

Here the CDR3 DNA reads TGTGCCATCAGTGAGTCGCAACTAGACTACGAGCAGTACTTC. This encodes CAISESQLDYEQYF. This chain links TRBV10-3 with TRBJ2-7, with a tentative D call TRBD2 (5 bases). Germline assignment: CDR1 ENHRY and CDR2 SYGVKD. Between the trimmed V and J ends, which lost 0 bases and 3 bases, there was a span of 9 bases. CDR3 length: 14 residues.

This clone was seen just once. In DNA, the CDR3 is TGTGCCAGCAACCGACTAGCGGGAGGGCCGATGACGCTTGGGTTCGAGCAGTACTTC. Translating gives CASNRLAGGPMTLGFEQYF. V and J are TRBV2 and TRBJ2-7; 14 bases line up with TRBD2. Germline-derived CDR1 and CDR2 are SNHLY and FYNNEI. V was clipped by 7 bases and J by 6 bases; unmatched bases: 20. The CDR3 runs 19 residues. Drawing the rest from reference TRBV2 and TRBJ2-7, the complete variable domain is EPEVTQTPSHQVTQMGQEVILRCVPISNHLYFYWYRQILGQKVEFLVSFYNNEISEKSEIFDDQFSVERPDGSNFTLKIRSTKLEDSAMYFCASNRLAGGPMTLGFEQYFGPGTRLTVT.

The J gene is TRBJ1-5, the V gene TRBV7-2; D remains unclear. V lost 2 bases and J lost 0, with 8 bases in between. Germline V gene data show CDR1 as SGHTA and CDR2 as FQGNSA. The CDR3 has 15 amino acids. CDR3 nucleotides: TGTGCCAGCAGCTTATCTATTTATAGCAATCAGCCCCAGCATTTT. Translation gives CASSLSIYSNQPQHF.

This clone was observed a single time. The chain couples TRBV3-1 (or the pseudogene TRBV3-2) to TRBJ1-6; TRBD1 is a possible D gene (5 bases). Trimming pared 4 bases from V and 7 bases from J, leaving 11 bases between. This CDR3 is 14 amino acids long. Germline-derived CDR1 and CDR2 are LGHDT and YNNKEL (reference sequence). The CDR3 DNA reads TGTGCCAGCAGCCCGGGGGACCTAAATTCACCCCTCCACTTT. Its translation is CASSPGDLNSPLHF.

The genes are TRBV30 and TRBJ1-2, with 7 bases identical to TRBD1. The V and J ends lost 3 bases and 4 bases, in that order; junction bases with no gene match: 5. The germline V gene encodes CDR1 GTSNPN and CDR2 SVGIG (reference sequence). The CDR3 has 13 amino acids. CDR3 nucleotide sequence: TGTGCCTGGAGGACAGGGATCCCCTATGGCTACACCTTC. Its translation: CAWRTGIPYGYTF.

V and J are TRBV10-3 and TRBJ2-6; no definite D call. This CDR3 is built from 17 residues. V was shortened by 3 bases and J by 0 bases, with 12 bases between the two germline ends. Germline V gene lookup returns CDR1 ENHRY and CDR2 SYGVKD. CDR3 protein: CAISDYLRSSGANVLTF. CDR3 coding DNA: TGTGCCATCAGTGACTATCTTCGGAGCTCTGGGGCCAACGTCCTGACTTTC.